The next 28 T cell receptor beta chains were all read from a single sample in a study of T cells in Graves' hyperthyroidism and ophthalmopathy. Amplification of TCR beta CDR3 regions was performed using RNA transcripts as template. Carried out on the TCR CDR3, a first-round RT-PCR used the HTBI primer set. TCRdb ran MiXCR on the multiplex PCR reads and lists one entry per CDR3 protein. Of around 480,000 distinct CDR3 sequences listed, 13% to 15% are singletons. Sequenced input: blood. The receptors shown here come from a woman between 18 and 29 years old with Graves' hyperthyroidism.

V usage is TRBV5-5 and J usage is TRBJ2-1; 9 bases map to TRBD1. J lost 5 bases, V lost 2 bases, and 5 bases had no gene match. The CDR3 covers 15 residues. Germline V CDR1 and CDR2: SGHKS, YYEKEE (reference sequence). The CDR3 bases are TGTGCCAGCAGCTTCGGACAGGGGATCGACAATGAGCAGTTCTTC. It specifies CASSFGQGIDNEQFF.

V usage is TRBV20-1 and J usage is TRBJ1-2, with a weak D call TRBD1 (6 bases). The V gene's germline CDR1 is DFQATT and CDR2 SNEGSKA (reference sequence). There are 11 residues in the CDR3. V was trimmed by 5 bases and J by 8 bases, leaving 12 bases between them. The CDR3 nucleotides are TGCAGTGCTCCAGAGGGGGGCGGCTACACCTTC. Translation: CSAPEGGGYTF.

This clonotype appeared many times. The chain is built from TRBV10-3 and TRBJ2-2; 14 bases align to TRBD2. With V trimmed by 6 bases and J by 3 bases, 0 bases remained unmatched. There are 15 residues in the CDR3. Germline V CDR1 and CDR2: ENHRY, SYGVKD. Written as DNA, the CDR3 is TGTGCCATCAGGGGACTAGCGGGAGACACCGGGGAGCTGTTTTTT. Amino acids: CAIRGLAGDTGELFF.

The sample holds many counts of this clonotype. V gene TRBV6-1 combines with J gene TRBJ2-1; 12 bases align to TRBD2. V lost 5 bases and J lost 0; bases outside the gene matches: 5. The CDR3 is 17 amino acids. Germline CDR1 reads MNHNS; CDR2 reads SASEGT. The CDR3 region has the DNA TGTGCCAGCAGTCAACTAGCGGGAGGATTCTCCTACAATGAGCAGTTCTTC. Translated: CASSQLAGGFSYNEQFF.

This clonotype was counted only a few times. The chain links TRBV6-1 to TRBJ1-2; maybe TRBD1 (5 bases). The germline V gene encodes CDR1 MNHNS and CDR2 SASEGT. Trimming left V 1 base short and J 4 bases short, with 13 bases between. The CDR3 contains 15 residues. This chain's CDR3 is CASSEGRGPSYGYTF. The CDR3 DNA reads TGTGCCAGCAGTGAAGGGCGGGGACCGAGCTATGGCTACACCTTC.

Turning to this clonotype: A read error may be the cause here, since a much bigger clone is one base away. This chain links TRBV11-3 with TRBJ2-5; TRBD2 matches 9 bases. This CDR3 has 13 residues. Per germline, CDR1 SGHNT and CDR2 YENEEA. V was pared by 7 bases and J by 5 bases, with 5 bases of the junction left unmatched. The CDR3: CASTLGTSETQYF. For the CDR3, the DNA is TGTGCCAGCACCCTAGGGACTAGCGAGACCCAGTACTTC. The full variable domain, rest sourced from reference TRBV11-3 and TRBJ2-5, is EAGVVQSPRYKIIEKKQPVAFWCNPISGHNTLYWYLQNLGQGPELLIRYENEEAVDDSQLPKDRFSAERLKGVDSTLKIQPAELGDSAVYLCASTLGTSETQYFGPGTRLLVL.

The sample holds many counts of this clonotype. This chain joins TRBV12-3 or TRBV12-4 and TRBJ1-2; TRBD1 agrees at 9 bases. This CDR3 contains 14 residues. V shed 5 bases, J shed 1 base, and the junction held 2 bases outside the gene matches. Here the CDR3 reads CASSRDRVNYGYTF. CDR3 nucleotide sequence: TGTGCCAGCAGTAGGGACAGGGTTAACTATGGCTACACCTTC.

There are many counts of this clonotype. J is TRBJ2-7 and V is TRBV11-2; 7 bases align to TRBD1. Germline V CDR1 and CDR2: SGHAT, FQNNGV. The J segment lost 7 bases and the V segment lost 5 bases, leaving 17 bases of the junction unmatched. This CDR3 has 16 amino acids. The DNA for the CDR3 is TGTGCCAGCAGCGCCCACAGCGGCCAGGGGGTTGGAGAGCAGTACGTC. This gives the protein CASSAHSGQGVGEQYV.

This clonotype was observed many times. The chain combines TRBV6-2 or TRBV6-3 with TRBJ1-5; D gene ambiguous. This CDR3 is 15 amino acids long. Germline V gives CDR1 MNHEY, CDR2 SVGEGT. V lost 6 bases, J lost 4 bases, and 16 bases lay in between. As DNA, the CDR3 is TGTGCCAGCAGCCCACCCGGAGGGCGGAATCAGCCCCAGCATTTT. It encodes CASSPPGGRNQPQHF.

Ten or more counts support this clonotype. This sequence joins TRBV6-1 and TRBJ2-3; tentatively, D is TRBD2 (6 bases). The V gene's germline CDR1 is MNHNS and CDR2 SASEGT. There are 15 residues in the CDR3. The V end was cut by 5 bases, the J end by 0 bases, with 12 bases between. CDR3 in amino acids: CASSTSGTSTDTQYF. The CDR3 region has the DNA TGTGCCAGCAGTACTTCCGGGACTAGCACAGATACGCAGTATTTT.

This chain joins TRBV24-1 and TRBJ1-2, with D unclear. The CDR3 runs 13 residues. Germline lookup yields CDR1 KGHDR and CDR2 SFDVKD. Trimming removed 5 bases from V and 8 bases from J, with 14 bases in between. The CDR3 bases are TGTGCCACCAGTGTTTCCGGTTCTGGCGGCTACACCTTC. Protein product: CATSVSGSGGYTF.

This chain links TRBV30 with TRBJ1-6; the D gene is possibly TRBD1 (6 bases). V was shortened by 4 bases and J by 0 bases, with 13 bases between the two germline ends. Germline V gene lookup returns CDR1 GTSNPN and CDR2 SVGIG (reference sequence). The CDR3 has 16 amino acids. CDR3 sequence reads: CAWNGGESSYNSPLHF. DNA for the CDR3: TGTGCCTGGAACGGGGGCGAGAGCTCCTATAATTCACCCCTCCACTTT.

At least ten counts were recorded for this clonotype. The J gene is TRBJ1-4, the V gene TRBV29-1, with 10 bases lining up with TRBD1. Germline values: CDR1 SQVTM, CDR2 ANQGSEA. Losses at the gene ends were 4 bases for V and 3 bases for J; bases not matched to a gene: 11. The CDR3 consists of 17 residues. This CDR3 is CSVAGGQGYIANEKLFF. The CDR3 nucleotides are TGCAGCGTTGCAGGGGGACAGGGGTATATCGCTAATGAAAAACTGTTTTTT. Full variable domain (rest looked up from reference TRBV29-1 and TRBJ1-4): SAVISQKPSRDICQRGTSLTIQCQVDSQVTMMFWYRQQPGQSLTLIATANQGSEATYESGFVIDKFPISRPNLTFSTLTVSNMSPEDSSIYLCSVAGGQGYIANEKLFFGSGTQLSVL.

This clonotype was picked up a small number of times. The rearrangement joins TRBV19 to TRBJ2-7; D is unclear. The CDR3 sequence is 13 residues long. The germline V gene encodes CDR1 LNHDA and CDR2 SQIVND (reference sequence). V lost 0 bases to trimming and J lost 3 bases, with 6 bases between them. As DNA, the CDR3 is TGTGCCAGTAGTATAGAGCCCGGCTACGAGCAGTACGTC. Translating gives CASSIEPGYEQYV.

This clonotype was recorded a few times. The CDR3, as DNA: TGTGCCACCCGCGGGCGGTCCTCCACCGGGGAGCTGTTTTTT. This codes for CATRGRSSTGELFF. The chain links TRBV15 to TRBJ2-2; perhaps TRBD2 as D (5 bases). Per germline, CDR1 LNHNV and CDR2 YYDKDF (reference sequence). CDR3 length: 14 residues. V was trimmed by 8 bases and J by 4 bases, leaving 14 bases between them. The full variable domain, rest sourced from reference TRBV15 and TRBJ2-2, is DAMVIQNPRYQVTQFGKPVTLSCSQTLNHNVMYWYQQKSSQAPKLLFHYYDKDFNNEADTPDNFQSRRPNTSFCFLDIRSPGLGDTAMYLCATRGRSSTGELFFGEGSRLTVL.

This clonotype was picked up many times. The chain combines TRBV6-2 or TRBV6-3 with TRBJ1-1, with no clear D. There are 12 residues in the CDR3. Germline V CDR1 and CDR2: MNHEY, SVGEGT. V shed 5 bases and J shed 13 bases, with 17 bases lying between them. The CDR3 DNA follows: TGTGCCAGCAGTACCGGCCCAATGAATGGTTTCTTT. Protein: CASSTGPMNGFF.

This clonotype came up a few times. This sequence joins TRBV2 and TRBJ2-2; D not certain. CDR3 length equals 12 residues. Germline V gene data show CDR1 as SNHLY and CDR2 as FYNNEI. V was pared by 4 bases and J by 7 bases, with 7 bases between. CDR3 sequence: CASSVGYGELFF. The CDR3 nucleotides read TGTGCCAGCAGTGTCGGTTACGGGGAGCTGTTTTTT.

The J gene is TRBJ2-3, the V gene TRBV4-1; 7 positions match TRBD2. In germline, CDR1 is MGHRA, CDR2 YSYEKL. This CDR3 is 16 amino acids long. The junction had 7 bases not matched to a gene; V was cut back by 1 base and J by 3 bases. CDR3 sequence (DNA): TGCGCCAGCAGCCAAGTTAGCGGAGCGGGGACAGATACGCAGTATTTT. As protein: CASSQVSGAGTDTQYF.

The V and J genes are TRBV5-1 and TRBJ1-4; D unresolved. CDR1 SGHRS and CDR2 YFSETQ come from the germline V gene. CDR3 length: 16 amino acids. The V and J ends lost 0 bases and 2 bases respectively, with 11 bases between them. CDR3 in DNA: TGCGCCAGCAGCTTGGTTTCCGTCTCGACTAATGAAAAACTGTTTTTT. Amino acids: CASSLVSVSTNEKLFF.

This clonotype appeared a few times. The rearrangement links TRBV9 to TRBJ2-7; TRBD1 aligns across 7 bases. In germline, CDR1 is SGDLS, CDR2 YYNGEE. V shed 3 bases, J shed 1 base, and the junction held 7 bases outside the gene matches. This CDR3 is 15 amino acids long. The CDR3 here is CASSDGDSISYEQYF. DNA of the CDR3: TGTGCCAGCAGCGATGGGGACAGTATATCCTACGAGCAGTACTTC. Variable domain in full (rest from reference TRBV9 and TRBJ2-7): DSGVTQTPKHLITATGQRVTLRCSPRSGDLSVYWYQQSLDQGLQFLIQYYNGEERAKGNILERFSAQQFPDLHSELNLSSLELGDSALYFCASSDGDSISYEQYFGPGTRLTVT.

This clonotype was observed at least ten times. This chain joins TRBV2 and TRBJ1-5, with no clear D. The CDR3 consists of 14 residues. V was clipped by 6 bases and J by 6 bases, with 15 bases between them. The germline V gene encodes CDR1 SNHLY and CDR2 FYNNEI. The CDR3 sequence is CASRPLGRGQPQHF. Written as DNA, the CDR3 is TGTGCCAGCAGACCATTAGGACGGGGTCAGCCCCAGCATTTT. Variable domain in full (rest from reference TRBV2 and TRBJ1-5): EPEVTQTPSHQVTQMGQEVILRCVPISNHLYFYWYRQILGQKVEFLVSFYNNEISEKSEIFDDQFSVERPDGSNFTLKIRSTKLEDSAMYFCASRPLGRGQPQHFGDGTRLSIL.

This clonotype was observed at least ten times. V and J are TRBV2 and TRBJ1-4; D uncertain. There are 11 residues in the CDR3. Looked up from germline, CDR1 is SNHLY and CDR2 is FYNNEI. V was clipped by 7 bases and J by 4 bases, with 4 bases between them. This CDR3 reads CASKVNEKLFF. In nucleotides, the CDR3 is TGTGCCAGCAAGGTTAATGAAAAACTGTTTTTT.

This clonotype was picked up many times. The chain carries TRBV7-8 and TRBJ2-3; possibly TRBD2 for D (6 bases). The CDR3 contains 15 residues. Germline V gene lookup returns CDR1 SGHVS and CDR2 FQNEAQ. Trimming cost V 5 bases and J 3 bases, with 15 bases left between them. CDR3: CASSTYNAGTDTQYF. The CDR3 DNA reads TGTGCCAGCAGCACCTATAACGCGGGAACAGATACGCAGTATTTT.

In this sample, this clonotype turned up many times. CDR3 nucleotide sequence: TGTGCCAGCAGCCGTTCCGCGCAGTTGGAAGCAGATACGCAGTATTTT. This translates into CASSRSAQLEADTQYF. The chain recombines TRBV3-1 with TRBJ2-3, with D hard to call. The CDR3 is 16 residues long. Trimming took 4 bases from V and 4 from J, leaving 18 bases between them. Germline values: CDR1 LGHDT, CDR2 YNNKEL (reference sequence).

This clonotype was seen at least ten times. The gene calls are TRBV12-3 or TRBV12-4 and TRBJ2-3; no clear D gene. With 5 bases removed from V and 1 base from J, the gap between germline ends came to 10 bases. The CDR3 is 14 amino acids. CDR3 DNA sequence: TGTGCCAGCAGTGCTATCTCCCGCACAGATACGCAGTATTTT. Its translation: CASSAISRTDTQYF.

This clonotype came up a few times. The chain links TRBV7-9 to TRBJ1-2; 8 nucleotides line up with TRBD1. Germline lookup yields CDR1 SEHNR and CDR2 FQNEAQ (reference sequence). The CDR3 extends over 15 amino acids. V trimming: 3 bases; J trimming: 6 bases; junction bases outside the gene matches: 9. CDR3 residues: CASSLARDRIDGYTF. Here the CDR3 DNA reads TGTGCCAGCAGCTTGGCTCGGGACAGGATCGATGGCTACACCTTC.

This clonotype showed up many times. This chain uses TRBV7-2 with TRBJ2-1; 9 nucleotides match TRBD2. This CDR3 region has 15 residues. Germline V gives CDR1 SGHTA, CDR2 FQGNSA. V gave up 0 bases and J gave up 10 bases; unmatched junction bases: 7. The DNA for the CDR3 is TGTGCCAGCAGCTTAGCGGCTAGCGGGATCGGAGAGCAGTTCTTC. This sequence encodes CASSLAASGIGEQFF.

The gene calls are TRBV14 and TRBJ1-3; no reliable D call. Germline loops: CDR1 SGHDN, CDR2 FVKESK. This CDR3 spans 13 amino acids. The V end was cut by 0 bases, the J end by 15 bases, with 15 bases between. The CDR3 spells CASSQDFRHPGYF. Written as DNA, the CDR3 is TGTGCCAGCAGCCAAGACTTCAGGCACCCGGGATATTTT.